The 29 T cell receptor beta chains presented below share a single source sample, sequenced in a study of T cells in Graves' hyperthyroidism and ophthalmopathy. Amplified regions were TCR beta CDR3 sequences from RNA transcripts. The primer set for the first-round RT-PCR of the TCR CDR3 was HTBI. TCRdb redid the calling of the multiplex PCR reads with MiXCR, one entry per CDR3 protein. The sample records 330,000 or so distinct CDR3 sequences, around 18% being singletons. The specimen sequenced was blood. The receptors were sampled from a woman in her forties with Graves' ophthalmopathy.

Many counts were recorded for this clonotype. The chain couples TRBV2 to TRBJ2-6, with TRBD1 identical over 8 bases. V was pared by 8 bases and J by 3 bases, with 12 bases of the junction left unmatched. Germline loops: CDR1 SNHLY, CDR2 FYNNEI. CDR3 size: 17 residues. In nucleotides, the CDR3 is TGTGCCAGCGGCCGGGACAGGCTAACTGGTGGGGCCAACGTCCTGACTTTC. It translates to CASGRDRLTGGANVLTF.

There are many counts of this clonotype. The rearrangement uses TRBV6-1 and TRBJ1-5; D gene uncertain. The CDR3 has 15 amino acids. Trimming cost V 4 bases and J 0 bases, with 10 bases left between them. Per the germline V gene, CDR1 is MNHNS and CDR2 is SASEGT. The CDR3 sequence is CASSGWRNSNQPQHF. In nucleotides, the CDR3 is TGTGCCAGCAGTGGTTGGAGGAATAGCAATCAGCCCCAGCATTTT.

This clonotype showed up many times. The V and J genes are TRBV7-3 and TRBJ1-1; no clear D. V was trimmed by 1 base and J by 3 bases, leaving 6 bases between them. The CDR3 has 13 residues. Germline V gene data show CDR1 as SGHTA and CDR2 as FQGTGA. CDR3 sequence: CASSLSTDTEAFF. CDR3 coding DNA: TGTGCCAGCAGCTTAAGCACAGACACTGAAGCTTTCTTT.

This clonotype was recorded at least ten times. The chain joins TRBV6-1 to TRBJ2-7; 12 positions agree with TRBD2. With V trimmed by 6 bases and J by 4 bases, 7 bases remained unmatched. The CDR3 spans 15 residues. Germline V gene lookup returns CDR1 MNHNS and CDR2 SASEGT. CDR3 DNA sequence: TGTGCCAGCAGAGGATCAGGACTAGCGGGATACGAGCAGTACTTC. It yields the protein CASRGSGLAGYEQYF.

This clonotype was observed many times. The gene calls are TRBV30 and TRBJ2-7, with TRBD2 as a possible D gene (7 bases). CDR1 and CDR2 from the germline V gene are GTSNPN and SVGIG (reference sequence). Trimming cost V 2 bases and J 3 bases, with 14 bases left between them. The CDR3 consists of 14 residues. The CDR3 DNA sequence: TGTGCCTGGAGTAGGCGGGGGCCGGACTACGAGCAGTACTTC. The encoded protein is CAWSRRGPDYEQYF.

The J gene is TRBJ1-1, the V gene TRBV7-6, with D possibly matching TRBD1 (6 bases). Germline loops: CDR1 SGHVS, CDR2 FNYEAQ. There are 14 residues in the CDR3. V lost 7 bases to trimming and J lost 7 bases, with 19 bases between them. CDR3 coding DNA: TGTGCCAGCATTAACCCCCTGGGGGGCGGTGAAGCTTTCTTT. Translation: CASINPLGGGEAFF.

This clonotype was detected many times. This chain links TRBV5-1 with TRBJ1-6, with unresolved D. The germline V and J ends were trimmed by 0 bases and 9 bases, with 7 bases remaining between them. CDR3 length equals 13 residues. Per the germline V gene, CDR1 is SGHRS and CDR2 is YFSETQ. The CDR3 DNA reads as TGCGCCAGCAGCTTGGCCAGTAGTTCACCCCTCCACTTT. Residues: CASSLASSSPLHF.

This clonotype was seen ten or more times. The genes are TRBV24-1 and TRBJ1-1; no firm D call. The V end was cut by 7 bases, the J end by 3 bases, with 17 bases between. The germline CDR1 and CDR2 sequences are KGHDR and SFDVKD. The CDR3 runs 15 residues. CDR3 nucleotides: TGTGCCACCAGACGGGGTGACCTCGGGGACACTGAAGCTTTCTTT. The encoded protein is CATRRGDLGDTEAFF.

This clonotype was counted many times. The chain links TRBV28 to TRBJ2-2; no clear D gene. V was shortened by 7 bases and J by 0 bases, with 15 bases between the two germline ends. The germline gives CDR1 MDHEN, CDR2 SYDVKM. The CDR3 runs to 16 residues. CDR3: CASTPRRFSNTGELFF. Here the CDR3 DNA reads TGTGCCAGCACTCCAAGGCGGTTTTCGAACACCGGGGAGCTGTTTTTT.

This clonotype has ten or more counts. V usage is TRBV19 and J usage is TRBJ2-5, with D perhaps matching TRBD1 (6 bases). Per germline, CDR1 LNHDA and CDR2 SQIVND (reference sequence). With 5 bases removed from V and 5 bases from J, the gap between germline ends came to 15 bases. The CDR3 consists of 14 residues. The DNA for the CDR3 is TGTGCCAGTAGTCCCTCGGACAGTTGGGAGACCCAGTACTTC. It is translated as CASSPSDSWETQYF.

This clonotype was observed many times. The V and J genes are TRBV13 and TRBJ1-1; the match to TRBD1 covers 7 bases. The trim removed 5 bases at V and 6 bases at J, leaving 12 bases unmatched. CDR1 PRHDT and CDR2 FYEKMQ come from the germline V gene (reference sequence). The CDR3 is 15 amino acids. CDR3 amino acids: CASSLRQGVGAEAFF. CDR3 bases: TGTGCCAGCAGCCTACGACAGGGAGTGGGGGCTGAAGCTTTCTTT. Using reference TRBV13 and TRBJ1-1 for the parts outside the CDR3, the full variable domain is AAGVIQSPRHLIKEKRETATLKCYPIPRHDTVYWYQQGPGQDPQFLISFYEKMQSDKGSIPDRFSAQQFSDYHSELNMSSLELGDSALYFCASSLRQGVGAEAFFGQGTRLTVV.

This clonotype has a count of ten or more. The gene calls are TRBV6-2 or TRBV6-3 and TRBJ1-5; the match to TRBD1 covers 11 bases. V shed 6 bases, J shed 5 bases, and the junction held 9 bases outside the gene matches. The length of the CDR3 is 16 residues. The V gene's germline CDR1 is MNHEY and CDR2 SVGEGT. CDR3 in amino acids: CASRYSDRGPYQPQHF. The CDR3, as DNA: TGTGCCAGCAGATATTCGGACAGGGGGCCCTATCAGCCCCAGCATTTT.

In this sample, this clonotype turned up a few times. The CDR3 here is CSAPTLYYGYTF. The DNA of the CDR3 is TGCAGTGCACCGACACTGTACTATGGCTACACCTTC. This chain connects TRBV20-1 to TRBJ1-2; no clear D gene. The CDR3 loop spans 12 amino acids. Germline CDR1 is DFQATT and CDR2 is SNEGSKA (reference sequence). V lost 6 bases and J 3 bases, leaving 11 bases between the germline ends.

The chain employs TRBV6-5 and TRBJ2-7; perhaps D is TRBD1 or TRBD2 (5 bases each). The germline V gene has CDR1 MNHEY and CDR2 SVGAGI. This CDR3 has 15 amino acids. Trimming cost V 0 bases and J 3 bases, with 12 bases left between them. CDR3 DNA sequence: TGTGCCAGCAGTTACTCGGGGGAGTTGGGCTACGAGCAGTACTTC. Its protein product is CASSYSGELGYEQYF.

In its sample, this clonotype was seen a few times. This sequence joins TRBV5-1 and TRBJ2-7, with TRBD2 matching over 13 bases. CDR3 length: 14 residues. Trimming took 2 bases from V and 5 from J; bases not matched to a gene: 1. Per germline, CDR1 SGHRS and CDR2 YFSETQ. This chain's CDR3 is CASSFGTSGNEQYF. Here the CDR3 DNA reads TGCGCCAGCAGCTTTGGGACTAGCGGGAACGAGCAGTACTTC.

This clonotype was counted ten times or more. The gene calls are TRBV12-3 or TRBV12-4 and TRBJ1-5, with D tentatively TRBD1 (6 bases). The V end was cut by 6 bases, the J end by 0 bases, with 9 bases between. The CDR3 totals 14 residues. The DNA of the CDR3 is TGTGCCAGCAGGCAGGGGAATAGCAATCAGCCCCAGCATTTT. Its protein product is CASRQGNSNQPQHF.

This clonotype has at least ten counts. The chain uses TRBV10-3 and TRBJ1-1; D uncertain. Germline lookup yields CDR1 ENHRY and CDR2 SYGVKD. V was trimmed by 0 bases and J by 1 base, leaving 12 bases between them. There are 16 residues in the CDR3. CDR3 nucleotides: TGTGCCATCAGTGAGTCGAAAGGATCAGGGAACACTGAAGCTTTCTTT. This codes for CAISESKGSGNTEAFF.

This clonotype occurred many times. The chain couples TRBV11-2 to TRBJ2-5, with D possibly TRBD2 on 5 matching bases. The V and J ends lost 4 bases and 5 bases respectively, with 14 bases between them. Germline CDR1 and CDR2: SGHAT and FQNNGV. This CDR3 is built from 14 residues. CDR3 sequence (DNA): TGTGCCAGCAGCTCCACTAGACTGAGGGAGACCCAGTACTTC. Protein sequence: CASSSTRLRETQYF.

The rearrangement joins TRBV25-1 to TRBJ1-3, with 8 bases that match TRBD1. V trimming: 4 bases; J trimming: 2 bases; junction bases outside the gene matches: 7. There are 16 residues in the CDR3. CDR1 MGHDK and CDR2 SYGVNS come from the germline V gene. The CDR3 protein is CASSGTQGAAGNTIYF. Here the CDR3 DNA reads TGTGCCAGCAGTGGGACTCAGGGGGCTGCTGGAAACACCATATATTTT.

This clonotype appeared many times. The V and J genes are TRBV2 and TRBJ1-6; D is unresolved. Germline CDR1 SNHLY, CDR2 FYNNEI. The V end was cut by 3 bases, the J end by 9 bases, with 9 bases between. CDR3 length: 13 residues. The chain's CDR3 is CASSERVSSPLHF. The DNA for the CDR3 is TGTGCCAGCAGTGAGAGGGTCAGTTCACCCCTCCACTTT.

At least ten counts were recorded for this clonotype. This chain uses TRBV19 with TRBJ1-1; D perhaps matches TRBD1 (5 bases). CDR1 is LNHDA, CDR2 SQIVND, per germline (reference sequence). Trimming took 3 bases from V and 2 from J, leaving 7 bases between them. CDR3 length: 13 amino acids. In nucleotides, the CDR3 is TGTGCCAGTAGTATTGGGGGAAACACTGAAGCTTTCTTT. It codes for CASSIGGNTEAFF.

This clonotype has at least ten counts. The chain uses TRBV7-9 and TRBJ2-7; D is unresolved. Per germline, CDR1 SEHNR and CDR2 FQNEAQ (reference sequence). The CDR3 covers 15 residues. The V gene lost 1 base and the J gene lost 0 bases, with 10 bases spanning the gap. This CDR3 is CASSLGELTSYEQYF. DNA of the CDR3: TGTGCCAGCAGCTTAGGGGAACTTACCTCCTACGAGCAGTACTTC.

V is TRBV7-2 and J is TRBJ2-7, with D possibly TRBD2 on 6 matching bases. The V end lost 4 bases, the J end lost 7 bases, and 20 bases lay between the germline ends. CDR3 size: 15 residues. Germline-derived CDR1 and CDR2 are SGHTA and FQGNSA. CDR3 nucleotide sequence: TGTGCCAGCAGCTCTCCCGGGGGTACCCCTTGGGAGCAGTACTTC. Its translation is CASSSPGGTPWEQYF.

The sample holds many counts of this clonotype. The genes are TRBV12-3 or TRBV12-4 and TRBJ1-5; the match to TRBD1 covers 8 bases. V lost 5 bases to trimming and J lost 2 bases; unmatched junction nucleotides: 5. The CDR3 is 15 residues long. In DNA, the CDR3 is TGTGCCAGCAGTACAGCGACAGGGGGCAATCAGCCCCAGCATTTT. Translating it yields CASSTATGGNQPQHF.

At least ten counts were recorded for this clonotype. The chain recombines TRBV28 with TRBJ1-3; D gene ambiguous. The CDR3 runs 14 residues. Trimming stripped 3 bases from V and 0 bases from J, with 6 bases between. Per the germline V gene, CDR1 is MDHEN and CDR2 is SYDVKM. CDR3 sequence (DNA): TGTGCCAGCAGTTTCCGACCCTCTGGAAACACCATATATTTT. Translation gives CASSFRPSGNTIYF.

This clonotype was recorded at least ten times. This chain links TRBV28 with TRBJ2-2; weak D call: TRBD1 (5 bases). In germline, CDR1 is MDHEN, CDR2 SYDVKM. The V end lost 7 bases, the J end lost 0 bases, and 21 bases lay between the germline ends. The CDR3 runs 18 residues. Written as DNA, the CDR3 is TGTGCCAGCACCACAACGACAGTTTGGCCCCCGAACACCGGGGAGCTGTTTTTT. It yields the protein CASTTTTVWPPNTGELFF. Combining the CDR3 with reference TRBV28 and TRBJ2-2 gives the whole variable domain DVKVTQSSRYLVKRTGEKVFLECVQDMDHENMFWYRQDPGLGLRLIYFSYDVKMKEKGDIPEGYSVSREKKERFSLILESASTNQTSMYLCASTTTTVWPPNTGELFFGEGSRLTVL.

This clonotype was observed many times. The V and J genes are TRBV30 and TRBJ1-5; 7 bases map to TRBD1. This CDR3 spans 13 amino acids. Germline CDR1 is GTSNPN and CDR2 is SVGIG (reference sequence). The V segment lost 3 bases and the J segment 6 bases; nucleotides outside the gene matches: 5. The CDR3 nucleotides are TGTGCCTGGAGCCTCGACAGGGCTCAGCCCCAGCATTTT. This encodes CAWSLDRAQPQHF.

This clonotype has ten or more counts. The chain joins TRBV19 to TRBJ1-2; 8 bases are shared with TRBD1. With V trimmed by 8 bases and J by 4 bases, 9 bases remained unmatched. The CDR3 runs 14 residues. Looked up from germline, CDR1 is LNHDA and CDR2 is SQIVND (reference sequence). Written as DNA, the CDR3 is TGTGCCAGTTCACCGACAGGGGTTCTCTATGGCTACACCTTC. Translation: CASSPTGVLYGYTF.

The sample holds many counts of this clonotype. This chain joins TRBV12-3 or TRBV12-4 and TRBJ1-2; no clear D gene. The CDR3 runs to 15 residues. Trimming cost V 8 bases and J 5 bases, with 21 bases left between them. CDR3 nucleotide sequence: TGTGCCAGCTCCCTCCGGGGAGTCGTCGGGTATGGCTACACCTTC. Protein product: CASSLRGVVGYGYTF.